What follows are 17 T cell receptor beta chains derived from one specimen sequenced in a study of control samples from healthy donors and cancer patients. Clones were sequenced by immunoSEQ multiplex PCR, and TCRdb holds only the in-frame ones, with some missing. The sample records 130,000 or so clones, roughly 94% being singletons. Specimen: PBMCs. Receptors originate from a man aged 55 to 70 with colorectal cancer.

The chain carries TRBV6-5 and TRBJ1-3; 7 nucleotides agree with TRBD1. Germline V lookup: CDR1 MNHEY, CDR2 SVGAGI. CDR3 length: 14 residues. V lost 6 bases and J lost 7; bases outside the gene matches: 9. Here the CDR3 reads CASRRQGERNTIYF. CDR3 DNA: TGTGCCAGCAGGAGACAGGGTGAGAGGAACACCATATATTTT.

The chain carries TRBV7-2 and TRBJ2-1; D unresolved. With 1 base removed from V and 0 bases from J, the gap between germline ends came to 7 bases. The CDR3 extends over 15 amino acids. Germline CDR1 reads SGHTA; CDR2 reads FQGNSA. The CDR3 region is CASSLEAASYNEQFF. DNA of the CDR3: TGTGCCAGCAGCTTAGAGGCAGCCTCCTACAATGAGCAGTTCTTC. Supplemented by reference TRBV7-2 and TRBJ2-1, the full variable domain reads GAGVSQSPSNKVTEKGKDVELRCDPISGHTALYWYRQSLGQGLEFLIYFQGNSAPDKSGLPSDRFSAERTGGSVSTLTIQRTQQEDSAVYLCASSLEAASYNEQFFGPGTRLTVL.

This chain connects TRBV5-4 to TRBJ2-4, with a possible D match to TRBD2 (6 bases). Germline V gene sequence: CDR1 SGHNT, CDR2 YYREEE (reference sequence). The CDR3 totals 16 residues. Trimming took off 0 bases at V and 1 base at J, with 11 bases between the two ends. The chain's CDR3 is CASSLGGVAAKNIQYF. The CDR3 DNA follows: TGTGCCAGCAGCTTGGGCGGGGTAGCGGCCAAAAACATTCAGTACTTC.

This chain joins TRBV6-5 and TRBJ1-2, with 8 nucleotides matching TRBD1. The germline V gene has CDR1 MNHEY and CDR2 SVGAGI. Germline trimming cut 7 bases from V and 7 bases from J; bases unmatched to any gene: 8. The CDR3 spans 13 residues. The CDR3: CASIGQGSGGYTF. The CDR3, as DNA: TGTGCCAGCATAGGACAGGGTTCAGGTGGCTACACCTTC.

V gene TRBV18 combines with J gene TRBJ1-5; D gene unclear. Germline V gives CDR1 KGHSH, CDR2 LQKENI. Trimming took 2 bases from V and 1 from J, leaving 3 bases between them. The CDR3 sequence is 13 residues long. Written as DNA, the CDR3 is TGTGCCAGCTCACCAGAGAGCAATCAGCCCCAGCATTTT. Translated, it gives CASSPESNQPQHF.

This chain connects TRBV27 to TRBJ2-7, with TRBD1 matching over 9 bases. This CDR3 has 19 residues. Germline V gene lookup returns CDR1 MNHEY and CDR2 SMNVEV (reference sequence). V lost 4 bases and J lost 0; bases outside the gene matches: 16. The CDR3 sequence: CASSYGYLQGAVNSYEQYF. In DNA, the CDR3 is TGTGCCAGCAGTTACGGCTATTTACAGGGGGCGGTCAACTCCTACGAGCAGTACTTC.

This chain connects TRBV18 to TRBJ2-3; TRBD1 matches 8 bases. Germline V gene sequence: CDR1 KGHSH, CDR2 LQKENI. The length of the CDR3 is 16 residues. The V and J ends lost 5 bases and 1 base, in that order; junction bases with no gene match: 8. The DNA for the CDR3 is TGTGCCAGCTCATCGTCGACAGGGGCGGGCACAGATACGCAGTATTTT. It is translated as CASSSSTGAGTDTQYF.

J is TRBJ2-7 and V is TRBV18; D unclear. CDR3 size: 13 residues. The ends were cut back, 6 bases at V and 1 base at J, with 10 bases in the middle. Germline values: CDR1 KGHSH, CDR2 LQKENI. CDR3 protein: CASSPGRSYEQYF. CDR3 coding DNA: TGTGCCAGCTCCCCGGGCCGATCCTACGAGCAGTACTTC.

The chain combines TRBV5-6 with TRBJ1-2, with TRBD1 as a possible D gene (5 bases). The CDR3 is 14 amino acids. Per the germline V gene, CDR1 is SGHDT and CDR2 is YYEEEE. V lost 2 bases and J 2 bases, leaving 10 bases between the germline ends. CDR3 DNA: TGTGCCAGCAGCTTAGGGGCAGGAAACTATGGCTACACCTTC. It specifies CASSLGAGNYGYTF. The full variable domain, completed using reference TRBV5-6 and TRBJ1-2, is DAGVTQSPTHLIKTRGQQVTLRCSPKSGHDTVSWYQQALGQGPQFIFQYYEEEERQRGNFPDRFSGHQFPNYSSELNVNALLLGDSALYLCASSLGAGNYGYTFGSGTRLTVV.

This chain uses TRBV27 with TRBJ1-2; D is unresolved. Germline V CDR1 and CDR2: MNHEY, SMNVEV (reference sequence). This CDR3 is built from 15 residues. V lost 6 bases to trimming and J lost 4 bases, with 18 bases between them. As DNA, the CDR3 is TGTGCCAGCAGCTCCACGGGAGGAGAAGGCTATGGCTACACCTTC. Translation: CASSSTGGEGYGYTF.

This chain connects TRBV19 to TRBJ2-7, with TRBD1 matching over 7 bases. The germline V gene encodes CDR1 LNHDA and CDR2 SQIVND (reference sequence). The junction had 10 bases not matched to a gene; V was cut back by 9 bases and J by 5 bases. The CDR3 extends over 13 amino acids. The CDR3 spells CASRDSPSNEQYF. The CDR3 DNA reads TGTGCCAGCCGGGACAGCCCTAGTAACGAGCAGTACTTC.

The chain combines TRBV29-1 with TRBJ2-5; TRBD2 might be the D (6 bases). The V gene's germline CDR1 is SQVTM and CDR2 ANQGSEA. V lost 3 bases to trimming and J lost 5 bases, with 13 bases between them. The CDR3 has 13 amino acids. The CDR3 spells CSVDPGLGETQYF. Written as DNA, the CDR3 is TGCAGCGTTGACCCGGGACTGGGGGAGACCCAGTACTTC.

This clone was seen just once. CDR3 DNA: TGTGCCAGCAGCCAAGACTGGACCCAAGGAGGAACAGATACGCAGTATTTT. It is translated as CASSQDWTQGGTDTQYF. The chain couples TRBV4-2 to TRBJ2-3; the D gene is possibly TRBD2 (5 bases). CDR3 length: 17 residues. CDR1 is LGHNA, CDR2 YNFKEQ, per germline. V dropped 0 bases and J dropped 3 bases, with 16 bases sitting between them.

DNA for the CDR3: TGTGCCAGCAGCTTGGGGATCCCAGGGGGCGCAGATACGCAGTATTTT. It specifies CASSLGIPGGADTQYF. The chain couples TRBV7-2 to TRBJ2-3; 8 bases map to TRBD1. Germline CDR1 is SGHTA and CDR2 is FQGNSA. The CDR3 has 16 residues. V was clipped by 3 bases and J by 4 bases; unmatched bases: 9.

The chain combines TRBV4-2 with TRBJ2-3; TRBD2 is a possible D gene (6 bases). Trimming removed 4 bases from V and 0 bases from J, with 14 bases in between. Germline CDR1 is LGHNA and CDR2 is YNFKEQ. The CDR3 has 16 amino acids. The CDR3 nucleotides are TGTGCCAGCAGCCCCTCGGTAGCGGCTAGCACAGATACGCAGTATTTT. It codes for CASSPSVAASTDTQYF.

V is TRBV20-1 and J is TRBJ2-5; 9 positions agree with TRBD2. The CDR3 is made up of 16 amino acids. Germline CDR1 and CDR2: DFQATT and SNEGSKA (reference sequence). With V trimmed by 3 bases and J by 0 bases, 8 bases remained unmatched. The CDR3 nucleotides read TGCAGTGCTAGTCTAGCGGGGAGGGGGTACCAAGAGACCCAGTACTTC. Amino acids: CSASLAGRGYQETQYF.

The table lists this clone with a count of one. The chain is built from TRBV7-6 and TRBJ2-3; TRBD2 agrees at 12 bases. V was clipped by 1 base and J by 7 bases; unmatched bases: 9. Germline V lookup: CDR1 SGHVS, CDR2 FNYEAQ. The length of the CDR3 is 17 residues. CDR3 residues: CASSLEASGGASNTQYF. The CDR3 region has the DNA TGTGCCAGCAGCTTAGAAGCTAGCGGGGGGGCCTCAAATACGCAGTATTTT.